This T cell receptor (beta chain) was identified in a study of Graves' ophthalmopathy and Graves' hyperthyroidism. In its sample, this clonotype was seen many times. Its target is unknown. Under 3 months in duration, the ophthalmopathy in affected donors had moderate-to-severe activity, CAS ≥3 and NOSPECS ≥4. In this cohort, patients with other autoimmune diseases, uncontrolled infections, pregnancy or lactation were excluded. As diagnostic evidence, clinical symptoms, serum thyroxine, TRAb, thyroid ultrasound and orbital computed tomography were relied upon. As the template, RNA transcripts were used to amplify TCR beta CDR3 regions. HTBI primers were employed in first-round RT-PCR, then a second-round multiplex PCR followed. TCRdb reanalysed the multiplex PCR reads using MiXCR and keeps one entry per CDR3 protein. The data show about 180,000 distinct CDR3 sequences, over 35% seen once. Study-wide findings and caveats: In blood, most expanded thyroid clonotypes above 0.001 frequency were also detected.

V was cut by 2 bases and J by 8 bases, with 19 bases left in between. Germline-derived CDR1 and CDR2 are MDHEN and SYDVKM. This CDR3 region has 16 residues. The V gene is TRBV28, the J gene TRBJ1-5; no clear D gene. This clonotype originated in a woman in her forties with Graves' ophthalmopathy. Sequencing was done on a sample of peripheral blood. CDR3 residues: CASSLSGRDLGEPQHF. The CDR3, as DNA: TGTGCCAGCAGTTTAAGTGGCAGAGACCTCGGGGAGCCCCAGCATTTT.